A single sample is the source of the 5 T cell receptor beta chains below, sequenced in a study of blood T cell repertoires in COVID-19. The table came from immunoSEQ multiplex PCR; TCRdb's copy has only in-frame clones and leaves some out. The data contain 400,000 or so clones, 80% to 90% of them singletons. The sequenced sample was peripheral blood. These receptor sequences come from a man between 18 and 29 years old with COVID-19, enrolled during active disease.

The chain carries TRBV14 and TRBJ1-1; no definite D call. Germline lookup yields CDR1 SGHDN and CDR2 FVKESK. The CDR3 consists of 15 residues. Trimming removed 1 base at V and 3 bases at J, with 12 bases between. The DNA of the CDR3 is TGTGCCAGCAGCCAAGCGGCATCGGGGTACACTGAAGCTTTCTTT. It yields the protein CASSQAASGYTEAFF.

The chain employs TRBV9 and TRBJ2-1, with no clear D. Trimming cost V 0 bases and J 9 bases, with 7 bases left between them. Germline V gene sequence: CDR1 SGDLS, CDR2 YYNGEE. The CDR3 is 12 residues long. CDR3 region: CASSVVETEQFF. The CDR3 DNA reads TGTGCCAGCAGCGTAGTGGAGACTGAGCAGTTCTTC. Combining the CDR3 with reference TRBV9 and TRBJ2-1 gives the whole variable domain DSGVTQTPKHLITATGQRVTLRCSPRSGDLSVYWYQQSLDQGLQFLIQYYNGEERAKGNILERFSAQQFPDLHSELNLSSLELGDSALYFCASSVVETEQFFGPGTRLTVL.

The rearrangement links TRBV5-1 to TRBJ2-7, with 7 bases that match TRBD1. The CDR3 loop spans 14 amino acids. After removal of 2 bases from V and 4 bases from J, the junction contained 6 bases not matched to a gene. Germline CDR1 is SGHRS and CDR2 is YFSETQ. CDR3 in amino acids: CASSFARDSYEQYF. Here the CDR3 DNA reads TGCGCCAGCAGCTTCGCCCGGGACAGTTACGAGCAGTACTTC.

The chain joins TRBV20-1 to TRBJ2-5, with 8 bases aligning to TRBD1. The CDR3 contains 13 residues. Losses at the gene ends were 3 bases for V and 6 bases for J; bases not matched to a gene: 6. Germline loops: CDR1 DFQATT, CDR2 SNEGSKA (reference sequence). The chain's CDR3 is CSASGPRGQTQYF. The DNA of the CDR3 is TGCAGTGCTAGTGGGCCCAGGGGGCAGACCCAGTACTTC.

This rearrangement joins TRBV14 to TRBJ2-3, with 8 bases aligning to TRBD2. Germline lookup yields CDR1 SGHDN and CDR2 FVKESK. The CDR3 extends over 18 amino acids. V was pared by 0 bases and J by 0 bases, with 8 bases of the junction left unmatched. In nucleotides, the CDR3 is TGTGCCAGCAGCCAAGATATTAGCGGGGCCGCTAGCACAGATACGCAGTATTTT. This sequence encodes CASSQDISGAASTDTQYF.